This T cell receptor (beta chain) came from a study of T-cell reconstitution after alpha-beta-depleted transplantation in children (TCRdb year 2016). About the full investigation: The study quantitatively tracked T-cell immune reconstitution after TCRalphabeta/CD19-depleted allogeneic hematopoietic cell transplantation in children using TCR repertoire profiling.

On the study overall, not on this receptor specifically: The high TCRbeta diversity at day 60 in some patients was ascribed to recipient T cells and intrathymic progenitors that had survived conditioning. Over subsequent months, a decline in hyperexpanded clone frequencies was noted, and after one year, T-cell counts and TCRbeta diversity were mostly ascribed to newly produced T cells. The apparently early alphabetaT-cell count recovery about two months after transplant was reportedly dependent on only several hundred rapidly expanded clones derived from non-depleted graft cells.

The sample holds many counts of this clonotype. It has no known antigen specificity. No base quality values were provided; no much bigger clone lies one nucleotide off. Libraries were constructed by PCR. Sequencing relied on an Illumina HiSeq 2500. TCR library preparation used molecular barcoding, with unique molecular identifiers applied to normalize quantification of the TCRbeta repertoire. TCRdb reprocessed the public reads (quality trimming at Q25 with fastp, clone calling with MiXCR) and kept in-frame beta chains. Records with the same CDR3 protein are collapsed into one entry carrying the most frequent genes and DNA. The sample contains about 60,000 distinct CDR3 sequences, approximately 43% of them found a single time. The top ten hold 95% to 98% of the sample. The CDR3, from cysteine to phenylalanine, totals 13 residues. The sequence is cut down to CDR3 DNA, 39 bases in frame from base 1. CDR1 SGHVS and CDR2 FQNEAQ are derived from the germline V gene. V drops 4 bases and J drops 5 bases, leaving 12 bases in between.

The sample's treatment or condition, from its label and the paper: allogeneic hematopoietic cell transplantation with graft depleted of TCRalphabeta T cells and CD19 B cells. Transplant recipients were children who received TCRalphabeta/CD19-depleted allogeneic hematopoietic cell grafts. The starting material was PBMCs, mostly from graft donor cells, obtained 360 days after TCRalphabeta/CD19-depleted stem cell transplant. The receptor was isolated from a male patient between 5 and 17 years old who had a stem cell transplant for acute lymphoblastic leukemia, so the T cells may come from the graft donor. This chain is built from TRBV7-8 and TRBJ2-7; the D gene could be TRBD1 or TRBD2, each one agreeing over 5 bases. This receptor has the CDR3 CASSWGRGNEQYF. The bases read TGTGCCAGCAGCTGGGGACGGGGCAACGAGCAGTACTTC.